The source of this TCR beta chain is a study of early T cells in non-severe SARS-CoV-2 infection. Study-level information: Sequencing input comprised bulk RNA from unsorted whole blood; chain pairing was not available.

Individual cDNA molecules carried attached unique molecular identifiers. TCRdb re-analysed the 5' RACE reads in MiXCR, keeping a single row per CDR3 protein. Of 35,000 to 50,000 distinct CDR3 sequences detected, around 6.3% appear once; the ten largest clones hold around 7.7%. This clonotype was found many times. Trimming at V came to 6 bases and at J to 7 bases, leaving 10 bases not matched to a gene. This CDR3 comprises 13 residues. The germline V gene has CDR1 GTSNPN and CDR2 SVGIG (reference sequence). The rearrangement joins TRBV30 to TRBJ1-2, with TRBD1 matching 8 bases. The sequences come from whole blood, collected at baseline. The TCR sequence derives from an adult who was a healthcare worker with PCR-confirmed SARS-CoV-2 infection or an uninfected control (not recorded which). The chain's CDR3 is CACTGQAFLGYTF. The DNA of the CDR3 is TGTGCCTGTACGGGACAGGCCTTCCTTGGCTACACCTTC.